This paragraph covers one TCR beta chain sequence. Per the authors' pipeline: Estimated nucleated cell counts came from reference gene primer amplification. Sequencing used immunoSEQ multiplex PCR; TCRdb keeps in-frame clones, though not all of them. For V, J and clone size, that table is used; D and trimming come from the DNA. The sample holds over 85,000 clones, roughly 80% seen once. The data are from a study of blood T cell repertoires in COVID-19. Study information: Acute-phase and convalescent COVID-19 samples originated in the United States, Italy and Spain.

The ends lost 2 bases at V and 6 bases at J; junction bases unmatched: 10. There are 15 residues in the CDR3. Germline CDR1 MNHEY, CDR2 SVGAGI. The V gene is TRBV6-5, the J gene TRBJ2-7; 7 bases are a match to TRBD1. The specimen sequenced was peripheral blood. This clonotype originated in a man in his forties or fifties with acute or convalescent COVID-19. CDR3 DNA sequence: TGTGCCAGCAGTTACGGTACAGGGGCAGTAAGCGAGCAGTACTTC. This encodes CASSYGTGAVSEQYF.